This T cell receptor (beta chain) appears in the sequencing data of a study of CD8+CD57+ T cells in acquired aplastic anemia (dated by TCRdb to between 2017 and 2018). In the study overall: DNA extracted from sorted CD4+ and CD8+ cells had a mean of around 3 ug, with a range of about 0.19 to 27.4 ug. A CD8+CD57+ expansion meant a frequency higher than the mean frequency seen in healthy subjects.

The patients picked for sequencing were ones in whom flow cytometry had shown an expansion of CD8+CD57+ cells. All patients had severe acquired aplastic anemia diagnosed by International Study of Aplastic Anemia and Agranulocytosis and Camitta criteria. No therapy had been received by the patients at the time of blood sampling. In this study, sorted CD4+ and CD8+ T cells from the blood of healthy subjects and of severe aplastic anemia patients had their TCR repertoires deep-sequenced. Patients were enrolled under clinicaltrials.gov protocols 00001620, 01623167, 00001397, 00071045, 00081523 and 00961064 in the USA. Ficoll-Paque density gradient centrifugation was used to isolate peripheral blood mononuclear cells. CD4+ and CD8+ T cells were sorted by FACS or magnetic beads before DNA extraction. Genomic DNA was used as template for profiling of TCR beta VDJ combinations and CDR3 sequences. An Illumina HiSeq 2000 was used for TCR repertoire sequencing. The study's processing was this. TRBV/TRBJ rearrangement plots, CDR3 size and DJ length profiles, and Simpson's diversity index were used to assess repertoires. The most abundant DNA sequence in the deep sequencing data was taken as the immunodominant clone. CDR3 amino acid sequences were checked for sharing between subjects and were compared against published repertoires and the VDJdb database. Through fastp at Q25 and MiXCR, TCRdb rebuilt clones from the public reads, retaining in-frame beta chains. Rows are unified per CDR3 protein, each entry keeping the most common DNA and genes. For this entry, the V and J calls and clone size follow TCRdb and not the study's own pipeline. In this sample the table shows about 150,000 distinct CDR3 sequences, around 47% of which occur a single time. 3.2% of the sample comes from the top ten.

There are 15 amino acids in the CDR3, from cysteine to phenylalanine inclusive. Just CDR3 DNA is preserved here, 45 bases in frame from base 1. The germline V gene yields ENHRY for CDR1 and SYGVKD for CDR2. From V the trimming removes 3 bases and from J it removes 8 bases, while the gene matches leave 7 bases of the junction unaccounted for. On the study overall, not on this receptor specifically: Between patients and healthy controls, no significant difference in CD8+ Simpson's diversity was found (P=0.060). Around 31 CD8+ CDR3 sequences were shared between patients and controls but appeared highly expressed in patients and within their immunodominant clones.

This clonotype was detected ten times or more. Its antigen is unknown. No quality values exist for individual bases; no much larger clone is one base distant. The sequence is built from TRBV10-3 and TRBJ1-4, with 9 bases matching TRBD1. Sequenced: sorted CD4+, CD8+, or CD8+CD57+ T cells (not recorded which) from PBMCs. The sequence came from a human donor with aplastic anemia. In nucleotide form, the sequence is TGTGCCATCAGTGACTCGGGACAGGGCGTAGAAAAACTGTTTTTT. Its coded protein is CAISDSGQGVEKLFF.